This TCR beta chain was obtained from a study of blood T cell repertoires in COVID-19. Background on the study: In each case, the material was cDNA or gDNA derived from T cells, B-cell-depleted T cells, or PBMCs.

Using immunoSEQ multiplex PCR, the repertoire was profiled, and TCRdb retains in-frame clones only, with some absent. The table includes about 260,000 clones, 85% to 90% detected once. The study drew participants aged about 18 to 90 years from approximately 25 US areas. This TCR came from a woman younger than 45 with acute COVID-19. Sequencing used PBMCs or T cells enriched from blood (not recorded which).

CDR3 protein: CASSDGPDLNTGELFF. The CDR3 DNA sequence: TGTGCCAGCAGTGATGGGCCAGACCTGAACACCGGGGAGCTGTTTTTT. The V and J genes are TRBV25-1 and TRBJ2-2; no reliable D call. Germline loops: CDR1 MGHDK, CDR2 SYGVNS. The CDR3 is 16 amino acids. The germline V and J ends were trimmed by 3 bases and 1 base, with 12 bases remaining between them.